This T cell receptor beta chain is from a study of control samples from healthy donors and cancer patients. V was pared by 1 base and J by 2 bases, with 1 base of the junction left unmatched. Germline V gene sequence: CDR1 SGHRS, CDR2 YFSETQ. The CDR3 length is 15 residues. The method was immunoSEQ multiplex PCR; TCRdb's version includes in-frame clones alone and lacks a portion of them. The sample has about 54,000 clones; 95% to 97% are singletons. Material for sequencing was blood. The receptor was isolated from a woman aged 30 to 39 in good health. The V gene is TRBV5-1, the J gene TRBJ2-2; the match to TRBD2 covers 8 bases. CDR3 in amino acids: CASSLIAGNTGELFF. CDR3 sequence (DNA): TGCGCCAGCAGCTTGATAGCGGGAAACACCGGGGAGCTGTTTTTT. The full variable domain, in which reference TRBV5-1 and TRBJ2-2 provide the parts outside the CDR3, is KAGVTQTPRYLIKTRGQQVTLSCSPISGHRSVSWYQQTPGQGLQFLFEYFSETQRNKGNFPGRFSGRQFSNSRSEMNVSTLELGDSALYLCASSLIAGNTGELFFGEGSRLTVL.